This TCR beta chain emerged from a study of T cell responses to AZD1222 COVID-19 vaccine. CDR1 KGHSH and CDR2 LQKENI come from the germline V gene. The CDR3 totals 16 residues. V shed 3 bases and J shed 0 bases, with 12 bases lying between them. Findings and limits, study-wide: Receipt of two AZD1222 doses was followed by a rise in Spike-specific TCR breadth and depth. At baseline, seropositivity was found in only six AZD1222 recipients. Along spike, vaccine-associated CD4 TCRs were found throughout, with dominance at 160-218 and 743-854.

The repertoire was sequenced with immunoSEQ multiplex PCR; TCRdb's copy has only in-frame clones and lacks some. The repertoire includes approximately 120,000 clones, roughly 88% of them detected once, and about 13% sits in the top ten. With respect to this clone: Its matching antigen is unknown.

This TCR derives from an adult in good health. The rearrangement uses TRBV18 and TRBJ1-3; tentative D call: TRBD1 (6 bases). The sample in question was peripheral blood, obtained on day 0 of MenACWY control vaccination. CDR3 sequence: CASSPPTGRSGNTIYF. Written as DNA, the CDR3 is TGTGCCAGCTCACCCCCGACAGGCCGCTCTGGAAACACCATATATTTT.